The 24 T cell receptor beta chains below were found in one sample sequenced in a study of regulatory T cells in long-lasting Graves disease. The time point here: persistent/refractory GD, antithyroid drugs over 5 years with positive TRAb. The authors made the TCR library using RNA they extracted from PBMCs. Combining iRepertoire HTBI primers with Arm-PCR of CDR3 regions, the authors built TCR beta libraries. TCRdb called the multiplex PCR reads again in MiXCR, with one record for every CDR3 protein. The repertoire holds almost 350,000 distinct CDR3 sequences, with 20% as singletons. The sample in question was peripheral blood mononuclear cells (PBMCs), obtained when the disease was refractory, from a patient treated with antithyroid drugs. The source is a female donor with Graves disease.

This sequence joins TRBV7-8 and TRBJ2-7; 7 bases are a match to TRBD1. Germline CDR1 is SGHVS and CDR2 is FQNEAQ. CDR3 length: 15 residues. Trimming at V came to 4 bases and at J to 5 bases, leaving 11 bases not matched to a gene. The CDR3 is CASSSARGGPDEQYF. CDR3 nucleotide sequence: TGTGCCAGCAGCTCAGCGCGAGGGGGCCCAGACGAGCAGTACTTC.

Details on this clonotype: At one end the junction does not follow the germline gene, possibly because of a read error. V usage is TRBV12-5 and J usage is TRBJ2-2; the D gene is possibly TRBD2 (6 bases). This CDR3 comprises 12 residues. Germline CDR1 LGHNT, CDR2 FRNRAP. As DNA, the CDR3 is TGTGCTGGTGGACTACTCACCGGGGAGCTGTTTTTT. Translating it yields CAGGLLTGELFF.

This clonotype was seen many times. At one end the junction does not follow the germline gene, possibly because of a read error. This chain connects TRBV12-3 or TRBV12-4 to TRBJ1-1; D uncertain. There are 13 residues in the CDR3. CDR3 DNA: TGTGCCAGCATTTTAAGCACACGCGCTGAAGCTTTCTTT. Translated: CASILSTRAEAFF.

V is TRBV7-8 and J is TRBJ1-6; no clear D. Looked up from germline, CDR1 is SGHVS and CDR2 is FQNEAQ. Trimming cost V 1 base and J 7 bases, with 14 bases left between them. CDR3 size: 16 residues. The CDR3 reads CASSLGRVLWNSPLHF. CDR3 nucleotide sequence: TGTGCCAGCAGCTTAGGACGGGTCCTCTGGAATTCACCCCTCCACTTT.

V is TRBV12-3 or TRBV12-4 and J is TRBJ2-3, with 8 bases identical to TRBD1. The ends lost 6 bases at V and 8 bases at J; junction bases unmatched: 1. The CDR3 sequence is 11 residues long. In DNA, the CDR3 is TGTGCCAGCAGAACAGGGGGTACGCAGTATTTT. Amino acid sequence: CASRTGGTQYF.

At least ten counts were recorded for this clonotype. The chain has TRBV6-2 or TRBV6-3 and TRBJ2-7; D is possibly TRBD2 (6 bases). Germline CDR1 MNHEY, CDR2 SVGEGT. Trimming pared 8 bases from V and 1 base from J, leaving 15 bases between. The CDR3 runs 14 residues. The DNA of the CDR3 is TGTGCCAGCGCCGGGACTCCTCTATCCTACGAGCAGTACTTC. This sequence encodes CASAGTPLSYEQYF.

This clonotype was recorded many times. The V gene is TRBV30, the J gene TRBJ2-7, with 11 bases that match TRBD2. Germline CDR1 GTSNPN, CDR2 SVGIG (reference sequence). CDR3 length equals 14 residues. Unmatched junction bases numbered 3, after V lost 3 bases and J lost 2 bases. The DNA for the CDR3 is TGTGCCTGGAGAGGACTAGCGGGTACCTACGAGCAGTACTTC. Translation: CAWRGLAGTYEQYF.

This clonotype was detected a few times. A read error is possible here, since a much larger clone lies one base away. The CDR3 nucleotides read TGTGCCAGCAGCTTAGACGGGATAGGCGATGAAAAACTGTTTTTT. Its protein is CASSLDGIGDEKLFF. V and J are TRBV7-6 and TRBJ1-4, with no clear D. Germline CDR1 and CDR2: SGHVS and FNYEAQ. The CDR3 is made up of 15 amino acids. Trimming removed 1 base from V and 6 bases from J, with 12 bases in between.

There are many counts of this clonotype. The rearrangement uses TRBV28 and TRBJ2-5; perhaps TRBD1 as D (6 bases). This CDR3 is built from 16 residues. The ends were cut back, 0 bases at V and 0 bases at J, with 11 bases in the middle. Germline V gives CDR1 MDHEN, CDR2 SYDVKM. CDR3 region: CASSLWSGADQETQYF. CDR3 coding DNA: TGTGCCAGCAGTTTATGGTCAGGGGCCGACCAAGAGACCCAGTACTTC.

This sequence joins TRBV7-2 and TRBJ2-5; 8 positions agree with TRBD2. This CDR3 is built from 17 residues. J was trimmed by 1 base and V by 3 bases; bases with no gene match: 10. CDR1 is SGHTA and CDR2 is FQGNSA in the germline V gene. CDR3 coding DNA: TGTGCCAGCAGCTTCCGGACTAGCCCCATCCTCCAAGAGACCCAGTACTTC. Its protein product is CASSFRTSPILQETQYF.

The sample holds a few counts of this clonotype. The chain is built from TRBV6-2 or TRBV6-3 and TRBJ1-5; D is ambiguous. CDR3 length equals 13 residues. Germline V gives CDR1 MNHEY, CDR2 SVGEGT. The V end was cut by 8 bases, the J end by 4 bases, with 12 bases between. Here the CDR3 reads CASRLDPNQPQHF. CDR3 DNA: TGTGCCAGCCGCCTTGATCCAAATCAGCCCCAGCATTTT.

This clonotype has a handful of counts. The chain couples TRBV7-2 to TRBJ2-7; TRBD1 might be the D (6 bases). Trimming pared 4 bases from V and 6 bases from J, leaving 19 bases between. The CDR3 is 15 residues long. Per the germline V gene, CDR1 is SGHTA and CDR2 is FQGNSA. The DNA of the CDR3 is TGTGCCAGCAGCTCTTCGGGGACAACGTTGAGCGAGCAGTACTTC. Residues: CASSSSGTTLSEQYF.

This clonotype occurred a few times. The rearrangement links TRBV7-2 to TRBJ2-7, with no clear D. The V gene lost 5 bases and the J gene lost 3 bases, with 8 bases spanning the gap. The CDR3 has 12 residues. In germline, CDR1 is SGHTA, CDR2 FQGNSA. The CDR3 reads CASSIDHYEQYF. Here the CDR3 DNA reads TGTGCCAGCAGCATCGACCACTACGAGCAGTACTTC.

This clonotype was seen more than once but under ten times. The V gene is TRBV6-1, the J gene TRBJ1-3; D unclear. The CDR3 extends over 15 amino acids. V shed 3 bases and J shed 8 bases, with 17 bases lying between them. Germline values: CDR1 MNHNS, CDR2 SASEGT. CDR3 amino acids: CASSDRTAPVDTIYF. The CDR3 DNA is TGTGCCAGCAGTGATAGGACGGCTCCGGTTGACACCATATATTTT.

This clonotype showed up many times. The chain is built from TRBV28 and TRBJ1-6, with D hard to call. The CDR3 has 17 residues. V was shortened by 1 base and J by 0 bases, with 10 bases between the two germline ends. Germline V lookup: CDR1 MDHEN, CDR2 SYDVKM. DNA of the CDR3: TGTGCCAGCAGTTTATTGGCCCAAGGCTCCTATAATTCACCCCTCCACTTT. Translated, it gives CASSLLAQGSYNSPLHF.

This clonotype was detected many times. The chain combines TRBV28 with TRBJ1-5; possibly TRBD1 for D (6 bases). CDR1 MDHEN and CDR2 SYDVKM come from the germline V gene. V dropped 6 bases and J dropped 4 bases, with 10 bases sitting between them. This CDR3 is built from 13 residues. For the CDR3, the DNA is TGTGCCAGCAGGTCCACAGGGAATCAGCCCCAGCATTTT. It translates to CASRSTGNQPQHF. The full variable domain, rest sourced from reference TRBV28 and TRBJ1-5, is DVKVTQSSRYLVKRTGEKVFLECVQDMDHENMFWYRQDPGLGLRLIYFSYDVKMKEKGDIPEGYSVSREKKERFSLILESASTNQTSMYLCASRSTGNQPQHFGDGTRLSIL.

As DNA, the CDR3 is TGTGCCAGCAGCCCCGGACAGGGGGGTGCCGAAAAACTGTTTTTT. Translation: CASSPGQGGAEKLFF. The V gene is TRBV11-3, the J gene TRBJ1-4; TRBD1 agrees at 10 bases. V trimming: 5 bases; J trimming: 8 bases; junction bases outside the gene matches: 8. The length of the CDR3 is 15 residues. Germline lookup yields CDR1 SGHNT and CDR2 YENEEA.

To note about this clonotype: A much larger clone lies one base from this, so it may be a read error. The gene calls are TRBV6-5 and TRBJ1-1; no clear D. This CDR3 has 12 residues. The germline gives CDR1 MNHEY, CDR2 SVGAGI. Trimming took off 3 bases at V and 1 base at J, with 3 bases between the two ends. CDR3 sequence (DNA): TGTGCCAGCAGTTATTGGAACACTGAAGCTTTCTTT. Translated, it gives CASSYWNTEAFF.

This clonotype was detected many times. The CDR3 DNA is TGTGCCAGCAGTTCCCCCAGGACAGGGGGGTATGGCTACACCTTC. This sequence encodes CASSSPRTGGYGYTF. The gene calls are TRBV27 and TRBJ1-2, with 10 nucleotides matching TRBD1. This CDR3 is built from 15 residues. The germline V gene has CDR1 MNHEY and CDR2 SMNVEV (reference sequence). V lost 4 bases and J lost 5; bases outside the gene matches: 7.

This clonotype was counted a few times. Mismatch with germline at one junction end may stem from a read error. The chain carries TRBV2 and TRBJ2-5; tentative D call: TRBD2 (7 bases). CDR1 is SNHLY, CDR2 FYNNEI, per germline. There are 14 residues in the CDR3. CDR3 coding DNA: TGCGCCAGCAGAAAGGCCGGGGGGCGGGAGACCCAGTACTTC. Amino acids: CASRKAGGRETQYF.

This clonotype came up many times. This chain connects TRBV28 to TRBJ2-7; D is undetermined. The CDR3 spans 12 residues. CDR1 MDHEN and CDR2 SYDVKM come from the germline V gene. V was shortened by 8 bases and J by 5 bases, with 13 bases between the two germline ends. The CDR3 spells CASVSAGHEQYF. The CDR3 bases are TGTGCCAGCGTATCAGCCGGCCACGAGCAGTACTTC.

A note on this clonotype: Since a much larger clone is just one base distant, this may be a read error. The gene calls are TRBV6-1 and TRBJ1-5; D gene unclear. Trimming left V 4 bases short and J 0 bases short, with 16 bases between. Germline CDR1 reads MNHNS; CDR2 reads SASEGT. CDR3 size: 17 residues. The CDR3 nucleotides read TGTGCCAGCAGTGCCGGGCTCCAGGATTATAGCAATCAGCCCCAGCATTTT. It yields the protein CASSAGLQDYSNQPQHF.

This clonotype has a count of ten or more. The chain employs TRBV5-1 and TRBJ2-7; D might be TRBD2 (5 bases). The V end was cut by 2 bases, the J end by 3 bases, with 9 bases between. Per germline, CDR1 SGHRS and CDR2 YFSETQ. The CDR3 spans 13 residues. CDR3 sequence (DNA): TGCGCCAGCAGCTTCGGGGAAAACTACGAGCAGTACTTC. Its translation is CASSFGENYEQYF.

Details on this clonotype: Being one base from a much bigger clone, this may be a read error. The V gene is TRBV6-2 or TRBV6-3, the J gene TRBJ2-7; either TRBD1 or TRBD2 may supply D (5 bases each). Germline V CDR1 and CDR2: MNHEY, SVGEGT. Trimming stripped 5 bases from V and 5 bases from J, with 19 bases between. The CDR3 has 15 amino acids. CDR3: CASSPVAAGTHEQYF. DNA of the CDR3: TGTGCCAGCAGTCCCGTAGCTGCAGGGACCCACGAGCAGTACTTC.